This T cell receptor beta chain was captured by sequencing in a study of blood T cell repertoires in COVID-19. Study background: Researchers got acute and convalescent COVID-19 samples from the United States, Italy and Spain.

Per germline, CDR1 SQVTM and CDR2 ANQGSEA. The V end was cut by 2 bases, the J end by 5 bases, with 9 bases between. This CDR3 comprises 12 residues. Clones were sequenced by immunoSEQ multiplex PCR, and TCRdb holds only the in-frame ones, with some missing. The sample has a few hundred thousand clones; around 87% are singletons. V gene TRBV29-1 combines with J gene TRBJ2-5; unclear D gene. Sequencing was done on a sample of peripheral blood. The sequence derives from a woman between 55 and 75 years old with COVID-19, enrolled during active disease. DNA of the CDR3: TGCAGCGTTGAATCCCCCGGGGAGACCCAGTACTTC. As protein: CSVESPGETQYF.